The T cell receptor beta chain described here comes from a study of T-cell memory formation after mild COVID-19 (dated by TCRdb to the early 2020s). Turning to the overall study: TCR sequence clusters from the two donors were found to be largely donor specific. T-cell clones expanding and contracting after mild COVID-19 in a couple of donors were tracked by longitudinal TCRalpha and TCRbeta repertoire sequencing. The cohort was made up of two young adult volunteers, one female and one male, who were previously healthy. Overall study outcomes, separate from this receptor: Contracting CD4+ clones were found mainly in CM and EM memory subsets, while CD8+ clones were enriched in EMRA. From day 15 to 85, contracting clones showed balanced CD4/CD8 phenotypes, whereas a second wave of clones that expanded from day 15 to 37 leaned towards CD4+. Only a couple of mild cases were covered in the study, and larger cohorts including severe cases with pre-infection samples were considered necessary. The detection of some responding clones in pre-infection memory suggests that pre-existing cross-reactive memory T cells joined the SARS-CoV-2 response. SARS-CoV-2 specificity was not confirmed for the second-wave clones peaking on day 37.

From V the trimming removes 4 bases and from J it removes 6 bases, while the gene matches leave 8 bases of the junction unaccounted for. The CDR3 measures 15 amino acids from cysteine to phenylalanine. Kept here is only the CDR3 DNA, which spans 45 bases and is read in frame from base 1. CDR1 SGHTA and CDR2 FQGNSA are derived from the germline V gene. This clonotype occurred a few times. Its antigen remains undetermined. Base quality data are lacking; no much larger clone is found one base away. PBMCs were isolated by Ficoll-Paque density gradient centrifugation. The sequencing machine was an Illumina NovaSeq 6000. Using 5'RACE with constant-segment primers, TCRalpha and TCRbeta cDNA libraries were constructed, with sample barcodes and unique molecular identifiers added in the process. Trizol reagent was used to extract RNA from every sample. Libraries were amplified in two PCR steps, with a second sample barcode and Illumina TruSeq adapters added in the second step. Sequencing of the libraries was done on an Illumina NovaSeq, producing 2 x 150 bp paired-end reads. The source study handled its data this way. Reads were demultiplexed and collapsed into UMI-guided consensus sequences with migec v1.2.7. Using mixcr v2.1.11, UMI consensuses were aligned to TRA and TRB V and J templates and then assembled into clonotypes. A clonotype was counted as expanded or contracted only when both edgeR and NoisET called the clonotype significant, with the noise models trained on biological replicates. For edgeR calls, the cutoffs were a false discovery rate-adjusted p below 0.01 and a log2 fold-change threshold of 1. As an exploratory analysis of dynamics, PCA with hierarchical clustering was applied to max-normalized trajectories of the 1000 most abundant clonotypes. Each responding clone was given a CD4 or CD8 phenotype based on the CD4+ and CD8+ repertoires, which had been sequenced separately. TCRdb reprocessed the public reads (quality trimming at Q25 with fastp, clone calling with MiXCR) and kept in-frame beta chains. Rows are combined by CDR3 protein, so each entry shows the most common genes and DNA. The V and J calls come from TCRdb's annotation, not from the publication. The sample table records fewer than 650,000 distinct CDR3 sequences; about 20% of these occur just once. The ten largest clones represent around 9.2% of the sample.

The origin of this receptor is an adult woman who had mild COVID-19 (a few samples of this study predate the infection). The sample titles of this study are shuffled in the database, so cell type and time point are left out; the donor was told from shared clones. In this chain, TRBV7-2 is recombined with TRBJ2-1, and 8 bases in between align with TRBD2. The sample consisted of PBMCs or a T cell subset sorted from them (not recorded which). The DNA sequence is TGTGCCAGCAGCTCAGCACCGGGACTAGTCAATGAGCAGTTCTTC. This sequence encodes CASSSAPGLVNEQFF.